This T cell receptor (beta chain) was found in a study of Graves' ophthalmopathy and Graves' hyperthyroidism. Exclusion covered patients with other autoimmune diseases or uncontrolled infections (as well as pregnancy or lactation). CDR1 and CDR2 from the germline V gene are WSHSY and SAAADI. J gave up 3 bases and V 3 bases, and 6 bases lay outside the gene matches. There are 15 residues in the CDR3. Amplification of the TCR beta CDR3 regions used RNA transcripts (as template). HTBI primers were employed in first-round RT-PCR, then a second-round multiplex PCR followed. TCRdb reprocessed the multiplex PCR reads with MiXCR, giving one entry per CDR3 protein. The sample records about 740,000 distinct CDR3 sequences, 40% being singletons.

This chain uses TRBV10-2 with TRBJ2-7; 9 bases fit TRBD2. This TCR was recovered from an adult man with Graves' ophthalmopathy. Sequencing was done on a sample of peripheral blood. CDR3 bases: TGCGCCAGCAGTGACGTCGGGACTAGCCACTACGAGCAGTACTTC. Amino acid sequence: CASSDVGTSHYEQYF.